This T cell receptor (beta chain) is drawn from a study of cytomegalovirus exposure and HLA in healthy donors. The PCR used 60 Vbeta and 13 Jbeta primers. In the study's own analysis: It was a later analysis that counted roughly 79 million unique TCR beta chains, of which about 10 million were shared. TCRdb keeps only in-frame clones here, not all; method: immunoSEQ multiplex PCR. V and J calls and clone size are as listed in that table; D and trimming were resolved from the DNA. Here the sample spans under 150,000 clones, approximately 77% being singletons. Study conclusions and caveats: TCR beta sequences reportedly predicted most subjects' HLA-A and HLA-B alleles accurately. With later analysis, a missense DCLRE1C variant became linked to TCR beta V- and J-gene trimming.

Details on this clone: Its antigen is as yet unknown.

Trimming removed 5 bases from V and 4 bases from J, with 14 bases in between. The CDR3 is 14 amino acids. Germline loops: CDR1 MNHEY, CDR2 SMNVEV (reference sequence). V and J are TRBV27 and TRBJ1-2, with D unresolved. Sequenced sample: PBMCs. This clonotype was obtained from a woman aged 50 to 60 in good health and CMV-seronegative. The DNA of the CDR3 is TGTGCCAGCAGTCTGAGCGGGGTTCCCTATGGCTACACCTTC. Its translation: CASSLSGVPYGYTF.